At least ten counts were recorded for the clone carrying this T cell receptor beta chain. The J segment lost 8 bases and the V segment lost 6 bases, leaving 11 bases of the junction unmatched. The CDR3 length is 15 residues. Germline loops: CDR1 SEHNR, CDR2 FQNEAQ (reference sequence). The sample is drawn from a study of T cell repertoires in cytomegalovirus infection. TCRdb analysed the reads with MiXCR anew, one entry per CDR3 protein. The table records roughly 150,000 distinct CDR3 sequences, more than 15% of them present only once. The chain combines TRBV7-9 with TRBJ2-1; 9 nucleotides match TRBD2. The material sequenced was CD8+ T cells from PBMCs. The source is a human donor in good health (CMV status not recorded). Some clones in this sample may be carry-over from other donors' samples. The CDR3 region is CASRSQLAGIDEQFF. The CDR3 DNA follows: TGTGCCAGCAGATCCCAGCTAGCGGGGATAGATGAGCAGTTCTTC.